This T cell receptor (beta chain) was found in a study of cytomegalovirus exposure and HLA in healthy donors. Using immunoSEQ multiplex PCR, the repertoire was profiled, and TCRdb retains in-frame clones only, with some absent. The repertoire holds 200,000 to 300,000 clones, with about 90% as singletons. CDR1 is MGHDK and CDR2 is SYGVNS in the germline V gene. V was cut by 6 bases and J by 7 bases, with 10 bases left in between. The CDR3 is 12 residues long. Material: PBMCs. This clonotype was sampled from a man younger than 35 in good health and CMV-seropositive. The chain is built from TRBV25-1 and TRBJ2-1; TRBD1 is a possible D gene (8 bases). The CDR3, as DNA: TGTGCCAGCAGACAGGGGGGGAATGAGCAGTTCTTC. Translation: CASRQGGNEQFF.